The sequence of this T cell receptor beta chain was determined in a study of T-cell memory formation after mild COVID-19. In TCRdb, the 5' RACE reads were re-called with MiXCR into one record per CDR3 protein. The table shows about 300,000 distinct CDR3 sequences, with approximately 19% occurring only once. CDR3 size: 13 residues. Germline V gene data show CDR1 as SGHVS and CDR2 as FQNEAQ. The ends were cut back, 5 bases at V and 6 bases at J, with 13 bases in the middle. The table lists this clonotype with a few counts. This chain uses TRBV7-8 with TRBJ2-5, with D possibly matching TRBD2 (6 bases). Source material: PBMCs or a T cell subset sorted from them (not recorded which). The TCR comes from a man aged 18 to 29 who had mild COVID-19 (a few samples of this study predate the infection). Cell type and time point are not known. CDR3 nucleotides: TGTGCCAGCAGCGGGAGGCAGGGTCAGACCCAGTACTTC. Its protein product is CASSGRQGQTQYF.